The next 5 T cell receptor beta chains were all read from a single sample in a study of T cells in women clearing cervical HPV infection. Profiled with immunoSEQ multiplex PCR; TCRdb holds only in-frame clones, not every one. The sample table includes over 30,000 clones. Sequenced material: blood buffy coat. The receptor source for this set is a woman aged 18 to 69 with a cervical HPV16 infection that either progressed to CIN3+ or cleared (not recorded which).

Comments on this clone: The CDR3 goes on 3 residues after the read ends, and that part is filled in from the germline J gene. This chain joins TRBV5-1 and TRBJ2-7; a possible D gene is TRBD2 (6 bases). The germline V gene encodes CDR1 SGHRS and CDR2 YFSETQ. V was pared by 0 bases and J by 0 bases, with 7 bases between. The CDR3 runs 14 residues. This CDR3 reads CASSLGGVSYEQYF. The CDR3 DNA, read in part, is TGCGCCAGCAGCTTGGGCGGGGTCTCCTACGAG. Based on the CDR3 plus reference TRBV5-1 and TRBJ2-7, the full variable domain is KAGVTQTPRYLIKTRGQQVTLSCSPISGHRSVSWYQQTPGQGLQFLFEYFSETQRNKGNFPGRFSGRQFSNSRSEMNVSTLELGDSALYLCASSLGGVSYEQYFGPGTRLTVT.

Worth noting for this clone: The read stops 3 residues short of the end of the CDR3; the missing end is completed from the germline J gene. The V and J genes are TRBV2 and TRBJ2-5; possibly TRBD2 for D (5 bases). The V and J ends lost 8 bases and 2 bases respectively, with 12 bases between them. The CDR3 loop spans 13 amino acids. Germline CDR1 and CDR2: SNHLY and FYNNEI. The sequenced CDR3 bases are TGTGCCAGCTCTAGCAACCGACAAGAGACC. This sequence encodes CASSSNRQET. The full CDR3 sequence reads CASSSNRQETQYF. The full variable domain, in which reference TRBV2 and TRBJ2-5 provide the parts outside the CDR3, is EPEVTQTPSHQVTQMGQEVILRCVPISNHLYFYWYRQILGQKVEFLVSFYNNEISEKSEIFDDQFSVERPDGSNFTLKIRSTKLEDSAMYFCASSSNRQETQYFGPGTRLLVL.

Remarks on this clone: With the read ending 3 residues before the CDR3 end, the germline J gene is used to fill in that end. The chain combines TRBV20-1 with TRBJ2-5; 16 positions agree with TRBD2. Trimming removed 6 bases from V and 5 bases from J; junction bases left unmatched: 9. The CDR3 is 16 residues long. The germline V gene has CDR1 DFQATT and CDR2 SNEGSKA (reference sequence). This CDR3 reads CSAIGTSGGAGETQYF. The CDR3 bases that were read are TGCAGTGCCATAGGGACTAGCGGGGGGGCTGGTGAGACC.

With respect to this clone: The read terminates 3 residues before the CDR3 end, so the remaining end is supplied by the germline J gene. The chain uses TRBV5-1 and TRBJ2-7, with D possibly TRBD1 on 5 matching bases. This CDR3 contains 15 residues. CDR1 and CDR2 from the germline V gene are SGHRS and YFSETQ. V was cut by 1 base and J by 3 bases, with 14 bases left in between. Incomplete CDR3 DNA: TGCGCCAGCAGCTTGAGCACCACAGGAGACTACGAG. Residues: CASSLSTTGDYE. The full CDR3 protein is CASSLSTTGDYEQYF. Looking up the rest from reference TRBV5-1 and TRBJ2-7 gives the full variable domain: KAGVTQTPRYLIKTRGQQVTLSCSPISGHRSVSWYQQTPGQGLQFLFEYFSETQRNKGNFPGRFSGRQFSNSRSEMNVSTLELGDSALYLCASSLSTTGDYEQYFGPGTRLTVT.

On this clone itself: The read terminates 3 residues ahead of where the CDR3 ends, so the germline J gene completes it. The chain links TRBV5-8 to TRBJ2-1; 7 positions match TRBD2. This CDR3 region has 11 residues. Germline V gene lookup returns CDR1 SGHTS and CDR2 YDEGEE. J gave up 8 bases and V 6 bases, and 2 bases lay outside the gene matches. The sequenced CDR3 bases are TGTGCCAGCATACTAGCGCATGAG. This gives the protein CASILAHE. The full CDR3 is CASILAHEQFF.